The T cell receptor (beta chain) under discussion was sequenced for a study of regulatory T cells in long-lasting Graves disease. As for the study in general: Patients with new Graves' disease had used antithyroid drugs below 3 months.

The CDR3 is 13 residues long. V was clipped by 4 bases and J by 0 bases, with 6 bases between them. CDR1 and CDR2 (germline): SGHDN, FVKESK. With iRepertoire HTBI primers and Arm-PCR of CDR3 regions, TCR beta libraries were built. Via MiXCR, TCRdb re-called the multiplex PCR reads, giving one row per CDR3 protein. The sample consists of 350,000 to 450,000 distinct CDR3 sequences, roughly 10% of them appearing once. Time point in this sample: newly diagnosed GD, antithyroid drugs for less than 3 months. The TCR library was made from RNA extracted from PBMCs. Study findings and constraints: A reduction in accuracy may have resulted from the small sample size.

This clonotype was recorded many times. Its antigen is not known. The same sample was also used in a study of T cells in Graves' hyperthyroidism and ophthalmopathy. That report notes: Every diagnosis used clinical symptoms, serum thyroxine and TRAb, thyroid ultrasound and orbital computed tomography.

The source was peripheral blood mononuclear cells (PBMCs), collected at new diagnosis, from a patient treated with antithyroid drugs. The chain carries TRBV14 and TRBJ1-1; D call uncertain. The receptor's source is a woman aged 18-30 years with Graves disease. The DNA of the CDR3 is TGTGCCAGCAGCCCTAAGATGAACACTGAAGCTTTCTTT. Residues: CASSPKMNTEAFF.